This entry features one TCR beta chain sequence. The antigen remains undetermined. These data come from a study of cytotoxic CD8 clonotypes in ibrutinib-treated CLL. Overall study findings and caveats: Sustained-remission and progressing patients diverged in sampling times.

V lost 3 bases and J lost 2; bases outside the gene matches: 10. Germline V gene data show CDR1 as LNHDA and CDR2 as SQIVND (reference sequence). The CDR3 extends over 17 amino acids. Using immunoSEQ multiplex PCR, the repertoire was profiled, and TCRdb retains in-frame clones only, with some absent. The sample lists about 50,000 clones; roughly 85% were seen once. V and J are TRBV19 and TRBJ2-5, with TRBD2 identical over 9 bases. Material: PBMCs, obtained after 24 months of ibrutinib treatment. This receptor was taken from a human donor with chronic lymphocytic leukemia. The CDR3 region has the DNA TGTGCCAGTAGTATCTGGGGTAGCGGGAGACCTCAAGAGACCCAGTACTTC. Its protein is CASSIWGSGRPQETQYF.